Described below is a single T cell receptor beta chain sequence and its context. This specimen comes from a study of blood T cell repertoires in COVID-19. This CDR3 comprises 14 residues. The V gene's germline CDR1 is MDHEN and CDR2 SYDVKM. V lost 7 bases, J lost 4 bases, and 7 bases stayed unmatched. Sequencing used immunoSEQ multiplex PCR; TCRdb keeps in-frame clones, though not all of them. The profile covers about 150,000 clones, with roughly four fifths appearing a single time and around 1.5% taken by the ten largest. The gene calls are TRBV28 and TRBJ2-3; 8 bases match TRBD1. The clonotype originates from a man older than 75 with acute or convalescent COVID-19. Sequenced input: peripheral blood. The CDR3 loop reads CASIVYRGSDTQYF. The CDR3 DNA sequence: TGTGCCAGCATCGTGTACAGGGGGTCAGATACGCAGTATTTT.